These 15 T cell receptor beta chains were all obtained from the same sample, sequenced in a study of T cells in Graves' hyperthyroidism and ophthalmopathy. The investigators amplified TCR beta CDR3 regions from RNA transcripts. HTBI primers were the set used in a first-round RT-PCR of the TCR CDR3. TCRdb redid the calling of the multiplex PCR reads with MiXCR, one entry per CDR3 protein. The data contain over 350,000 distinct CDR3 sequences, 18% of them singletons. Sequencing was carried out using blood. These receptor sequences come from a man between 18 and 35 years old with Graves' ophthalmopathy.

V usage is TRBV5-4 and J usage is TRBJ1-1, with a tentative D call TRBD1 (6 bases). The CDR3 consists of 17 residues. Germline V gene sequence: CDR1 SGHNT, CDR2 YYREEE (reference sequence). Trimming removed 0 bases from V and 4 bases from J, with 19 bases in between. For the CDR3, the DNA is TGTGCCAGCAGCTTGGCCAGGACCGGGGGGGCTCTCACTGAAGCTTTCTTT. It specifies CASSLARTGGALTEAFF.

This clonotype was seen at least ten times. The chain carries TRBV2 and TRBJ2-5, with 7 bases that match TRBD2. The CDR3 length is 13 residues. J was trimmed by 1 base and V by 8 bases; bases with no gene match: 4. The germline V gene has CDR1 SNHLY and CDR2 FYNNEI. CDR3 region: CASAPSGQETQYF. The CDR3 nucleotides are TGTGCCAGCGCCCCTAGCGGCCAAGAGACCCAGTACTTC.

This chain uses TRBV7-9 with TRBJ2-1; 9 nucleotides line up with TRBD2. This CDR3 is 22 amino acids long. Per the germline V gene, CDR1 is SEHNR and CDR2 is FQNEAQ (reference sequence). V lost 2 bases to trimming and J lost 1 base; unmatched junction nucleotides: 21. CDR3 residues: CASSLYPLRDSGGGGSYNEQFF. The CDR3 nucleotides are TGTGCCAGCAGCTTATATCCCCTCCGTGATAGCGGGGGCGGGGGGTCCTACAATGAGCAGTTCTTC.

This clonotype has at least ten counts. V is TRBV4-2 and J is TRBJ2-1; 9 bases align to TRBD1. This CDR3 contains 14 residues. Germline-derived CDR1 and CDR2 are LGHNA and YNFKEQ. The V gene end was trimmed by 0 bases and the J gene end by 7 bases; junction bases not matched to a gene: 1. The CDR3 loop is CASSQEGQGNEQFF. CDR3 bases: TGTGCCAGCAGCCAAGAAGGACAGGGGAATGAGCAGTTCTTC.

This clonotype was counted between two and nine times. The J gene is TRBJ1-3, the V gene TRBV10-1, with a possible D match to TRBD1 (6 bases). With 1 base removed from V and 4 bases from J, the gap between germline ends came to 20 bases. CDR3 length: 18 amino acids. Per the germline V gene, CDR1 is WNHNN and CDR2 is SYGVQD (reference sequence). The DNA for the CDR3 is TGCGCCAGCAGTGAGTTGGGTAATAGGGGGTCGGCAGGAAACACCATATATTTT. Encoded protein: CASSELGNRGSAGNTIYF.

In this sample, this clonotype turned up many times. The chain employs TRBV27 and TRBJ2-3; D is undetermined. Per the germline V gene, CDR1 is MNHEY and CDR2 is SMNVEV (reference sequence). The ends were cut back, 0 bases at V and 0 bases at J, with 4 bases in the middle. The length of the CDR3 is 14 residues. CDR3 DNA sequence: TGTGCCAGCAGTTTATCGTATAGCACAGATACGCAGTATTTT. This translates into CASSLSYSTDTQYF.

The chain is built from TRBV6-2 or TRBV6-3 and TRBJ2-7, with 9 bases lining up with TRBD1. The V gene's germline CDR1 is MNHEY and CDR2 SVGEGT. The J segment lost 7 bases and the V segment lost 8 bases, leaving 9 bases of the junction unmatched. There are 13 residues in the CDR3. The CDR3 sequence: CASGQGFYGEQYF. CDR3 coding DNA: TGTGCCAGCGGACAGGGGTTTTATGGGGAGCAGTACTTC.

V is TRBV28 and J is TRBJ2-7; D call uncertain. CDR3 length: 13 residues. The V end lost 8 bases, the J end lost 6 bases, and 17 bases lay between the germline ends. The V gene's germline CDR1 is MDHEN and CDR2 SYDVKM. The CDR3 is CASFGPPYSEQYF. The CDR3 bases are TGTGCCAGCTTCGGACCGCCGTACTCCGAGCAGTACTTC.

The chain couples TRBV20-1 to TRBJ2-2, with D perhaps TRBD1 (5 bases). This CDR3 has 12 amino acids. Germline CDR1 reads DFQATT; CDR2 reads SNEGSKA (reference sequence). The CDR3: CSGRAPTGELFF. In DNA, the CDR3 is TGCAGCGGCAGGGCGCCCACCGGGGAGCTGTTTTTT.

This clonotype showed up many times. The V call is TRBV9, the J call TRBJ2-1; D could derive from TRBD1 or TRBD2 (5 bases each). The V end was cut by 0 bases, the J end by 6 bases, with 7 bases between. Per the germline V gene, CDR1 is SGDLS and CDR2 is YYNGEE. CDR3 length: 13 residues. The CDR3 region is CASSVDGANEQFF. CDR3 nucleotides: TGTGCCAGCAGCGTAGACGGGGCCAATGAGCAGTTCTTC.

This clonotype was counted only a few times. The rearrangement joins TRBV9 to TRBJ1-1; 9 bases match TRBD1. The CDR3 is 15 amino acids. The junction had 10 bases not matched to a gene; V was cut back by 0 bases and J by 10 bases. Germline CDR1 reads SGDLS; CDR2 reads YYNGEE. The CDR3 nucleotides read TGTGCCAGCAGCGTAGGAGGACAGGGGACCAATGGAGCTTTCTTT. It specifies CASSVGGQGTNGAFF.

This rearrangement joins TRBV12-3 or TRBV12-4 to TRBJ2-1; 10 bases agree with TRBD2. V gave up 6 bases and J gave up 6 bases; unmatched junction bases: 11. The CDR3 sequence is 16 residues long. The CDR3 DNA follows: TGTGCCAGCAGGGTAGCGGGGGGCCGGGGCGTCAATGAGCAGTTCTTC. The encoded protein is CASRVAGGRGVNEQFF.

This clonotype was recorded at least ten times. The CDR3 nucleotides read TGTGCCAGCAGCCGCTTAGGGACAGACAATGAGCAGTTCTTC. Residues: CASSRLGTDNEQFF. V usage is TRBV7-3 and J usage is TRBJ2-1, with 7 bases identical to TRBD1. CDR3 size: 14 residues. The V and J ends lost 5 bases and 5 bases, in that order; junction bases with no gene match: 6. Germline V gene data show CDR1 as SGHTA and CDR2 as FQGTGA.

There are a few counts of this clonotype. V is TRBV7-8 and J is TRBJ1-3; D perhaps matches TRBD1 (6 bases). The CDR3 contains 15 residues. Germline V gives CDR1 SGHVS, CDR2 FQNEAQ. V was shortened by 5 bases and J by 3 bases, with 14 bases between the two germline ends. The CDR3 nucleotides read TGTGCCAGCAGCCGACTCCAGGGACATGGAAACACCATATATTTT. The encoded protein is CASSRLQGHGNTIYF.

This chain joins TRBV6-2 or TRBV6-3 and TRBJ1-5, with 9 nucleotides matching TRBD1. The CDR3 has 15 residues. Germline CDR1 MNHEY, CDR2 SVGEGT. Trimming removed 10 bases from V and 7 bases from J; junction bases left unmatched: 14. The CDR3 region is CAIGDRGSGLQPQHF. The CDR3 DNA sequence: TGTGCCATAGGAGACAGGGGGAGTGGGTTGCAGCCCCAGCATTTT.